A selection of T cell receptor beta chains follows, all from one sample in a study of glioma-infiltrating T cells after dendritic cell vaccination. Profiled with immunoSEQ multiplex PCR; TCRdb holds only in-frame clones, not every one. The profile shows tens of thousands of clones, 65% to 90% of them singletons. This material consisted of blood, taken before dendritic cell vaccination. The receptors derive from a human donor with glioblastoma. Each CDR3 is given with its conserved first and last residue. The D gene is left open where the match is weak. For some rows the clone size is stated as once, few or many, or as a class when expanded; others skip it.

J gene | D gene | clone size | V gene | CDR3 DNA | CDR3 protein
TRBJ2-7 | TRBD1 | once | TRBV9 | TGTGCCAGCAGCGTAGGGGACAGGGGGGCCTACGAGCAGTACTTC | CASSVGDRGAYEQYF
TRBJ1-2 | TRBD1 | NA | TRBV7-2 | TGTGCCAGCAGCTTACCGGGACAGGGGGCAGGGGGCTACACCTTC | CASSLPGQGAGGYTF
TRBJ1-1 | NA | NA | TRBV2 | TGTGCCAGCCTATTCGGGGCAGGGGACACTGAAGCTTTCTTT | CASLFGAGDTEAFF
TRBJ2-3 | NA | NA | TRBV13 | TGTGCCAGCAGCTTAAGGGGAGGAGTAGCGGTACGTACGCAGTATTTT | CASSLRGGVAVRTQYF
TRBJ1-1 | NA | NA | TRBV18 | TGTGCCAGCTCACCAGGGAGGCAAATGAACACTGAAGCTTTCTTT | CASSPGRQMNTEAFF
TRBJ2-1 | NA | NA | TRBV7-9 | TGTGCCAGCAGCTTAGTGGCGGATGAGCAGTTCTTC | CASSLVADEQFF
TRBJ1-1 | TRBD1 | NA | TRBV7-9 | TGTGCCAGCAGCTTAGTGTCGACAGGGGGTGGGTTGGTCACTGAAGCTTTCTTT | CASSLVSTGGGLVTEAFF
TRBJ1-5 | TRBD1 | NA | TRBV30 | TGTGCCTGGAGTAATCTCCGGGACAGTAATCAGCCCCAGCATTTT | CAWSNLRDSNQPQHF
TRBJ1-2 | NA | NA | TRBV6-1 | TGTGCTAGAGTTAGGGGCGATTCCTATGGCTACACCTTC | CARVRGDSYGYTF
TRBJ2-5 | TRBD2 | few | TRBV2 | TGTGCCAGCAACTTCGGGGGGGAAGAGACCCAGTACTTC | CASNFGGEETQYF
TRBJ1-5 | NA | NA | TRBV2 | TGTGCCACCTCAGTCAGCGGGAATCAGCCCCAGCATTTT | CATSVSGNQPQHF
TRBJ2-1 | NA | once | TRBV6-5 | TGTGCCAGCAGTTACTGGTCAGACTCCTACAATGAGCAGTTCTTC | CASSYWSDSYNEQFF
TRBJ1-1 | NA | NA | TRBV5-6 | TGTGCCAGCAGCTTCCCCCCGGGGGGGAACACTGAAGCTTTCTTT | CASSFPPGGNTEAFF
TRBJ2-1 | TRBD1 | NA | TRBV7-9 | TGTGCCAGCAGCATGACAGGGGGCGCCTACAATGAGCAGTTCTTC | CASSMTGGAYNEQFF
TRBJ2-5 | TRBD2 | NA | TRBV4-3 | TGCGCCAGCAGCCAAGCTACGGGACTACCAGAGACCCAGTACTTC | CASSQATGLPETQYF
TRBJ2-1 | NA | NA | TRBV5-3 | TGTGCCAGAAGCTTGTGGATTGGACTCCACAATGAGCAGTTCTTC | CARSLWIGLHNEQFF
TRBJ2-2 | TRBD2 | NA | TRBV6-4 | TGTGCCAGCTCAAGCGGGACTAGCGAAACCGGGGAGCTGTTTTTT | CASSSGTSETGELFF
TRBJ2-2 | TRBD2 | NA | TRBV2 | TGTGCCAGCAGTGGTCCTAGCGGGGGACCGAACACCGGGGAGCTGTTTTTT | CASSGPSGGPNTGELFF
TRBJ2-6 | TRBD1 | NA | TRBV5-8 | TGTGCCAGCAGAAGACGGACAGGGGGAAGCTCTGGGGCCAACGTCCTGACTTTC | CASRRRTGGSSGANVLTF
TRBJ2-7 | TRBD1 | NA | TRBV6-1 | TGTGCCAGCAGTGAAGGAAGGAGACAGGGCGGCTACGAGCAGTACTTC | CASSEGRRQGGYEQYF
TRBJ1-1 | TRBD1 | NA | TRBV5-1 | TGCGCCAGCAGCCCGGACAGGGGAGAAGCTTTCTTT | CASSPDRGEAFF
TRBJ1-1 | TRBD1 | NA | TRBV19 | TGTGCCAGTAAGGAGGGACAGGGCATCATGAACACTGAAGCTTTCTTT | CASKEGQGIMNTEAFF
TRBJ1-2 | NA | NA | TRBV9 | TGTGCCAGCAGCCCTCTCCCCAGGGACCGGGAGAACTATGGCTACACCTTC | CASSPLPRDRENYGYTF
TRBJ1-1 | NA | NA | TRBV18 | TGTGCCAGCTCAGAACAGGGGAACACTGAAGCTTTCTTT | CASSEQGNTEAFF
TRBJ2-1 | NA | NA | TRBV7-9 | TGTGCCAGCAGCTCCGGGTCCTCCTACAATGAGCAGTTCTTC | CASSSGSSYNEQFF
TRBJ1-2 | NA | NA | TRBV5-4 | TGTGCCAGCAGCACCGATCCCCTGGAGAGAAGCTACACCTTC | CASSTDPLERSYTF
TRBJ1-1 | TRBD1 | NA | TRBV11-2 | TGTGCCAGCAGCTACCGACAGGGTACTGAAGCTTTCTTT | CASSYRQGTEAFF
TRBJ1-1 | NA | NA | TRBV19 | TGTGCCAGTAGTATAGCAACTGACAGTACGAACACTGAAGCTTTCTTT | CASSIATDSTNTEAFF
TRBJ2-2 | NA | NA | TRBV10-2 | TGCGCCAGCAGTTTAAGGGGCGGGACCAACACCGGGGAGCTGTTTTTT | CASSLRGGTNTGELFF
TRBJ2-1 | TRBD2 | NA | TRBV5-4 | TGTGCCAGCAGCAGGGGACTAGAATACAATGAGCAGTTCTTC | CASSRGLEYNEQFF
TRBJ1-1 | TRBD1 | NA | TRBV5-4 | TGTGCCAGCAGCTTGCGGCAGGGGGCCAGAGTGGGCACTGAAGCTTTCTTT | CASSLRQGARVGTEAFF
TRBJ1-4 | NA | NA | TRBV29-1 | TGCAGCGCCTGGCCCAGTCCTAATGAAAAACTGTTTTTT | CSAWPSPNEKLFF
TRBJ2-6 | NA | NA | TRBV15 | TGTGCCACCAGCAGAGATAGTAGGGGCCGCTCTGGGGCCAACGTCCTGACTTTC | CATSRDSRGRSGANVLTF
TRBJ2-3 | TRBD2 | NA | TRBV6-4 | TGTGCCAGCAGTGAGTCTAGCGGGAGAGTTACGCAGTATTTT | CASSESSGRVTQYF
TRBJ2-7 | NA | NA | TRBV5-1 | TGCGCCAGCACCATGGGGAGTGGTTCCTACGAGCAGTACTTC | CASTMGSGSYEQYF
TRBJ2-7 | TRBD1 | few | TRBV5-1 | TGCGCCAGCAGCTTGGCCGCGACAGGGGTGAACTCCTACGAGCAGTACTTC | CASSLAATGVNSYEQYF
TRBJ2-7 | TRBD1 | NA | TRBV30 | TGTGCCTGGAATCTGGGACAGGGGCCCTACGAGCAGTACTTC | CAWNLGQGPYEQYF
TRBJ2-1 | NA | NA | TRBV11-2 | TGTGCCAGCAGCTTAGCCCCGACAAAGGTAAATGAGCAGTTCTTC | CASSLAPTKVNEQFF
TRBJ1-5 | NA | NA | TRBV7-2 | TGTGCCAGCAGCTTAGTACCTAATAGCAATCAGCCCCAGCATTTT | CASSLVPNSNQPQHF
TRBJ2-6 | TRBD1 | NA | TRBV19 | TGTGCCAGTAGTATCGGGACAGGGGCTCGATCTTACTCTGGGGCCAACGTCCTGACTTTC | CASSIGTGARSYSGANVLTF
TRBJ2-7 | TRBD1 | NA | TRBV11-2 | TGTGCCAGCAGCCCCGACAGGGGCGCCTACGAGCAGTACTTC | CASSPDRGAYEQYF
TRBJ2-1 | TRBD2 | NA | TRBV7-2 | TGTGCCAGCAGCCTTCAGCGGGGGGTCTACAATGAGCAGTTCTTC | CASSLQRGVYNEQFF
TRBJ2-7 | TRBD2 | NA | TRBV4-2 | TGTGCCAGCACCCAGGGGACTAGCAGTTACGAGCAGTACTTC | CASTQGTSSYEQYF
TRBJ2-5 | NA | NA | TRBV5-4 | TGTGCCAGCAGCTTGGGGAAGCGGGTTGGCCAAGAGACCCAGTACTTC | CASSLGKRVGQETQYF
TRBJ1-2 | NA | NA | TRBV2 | TGTGCCAGCAGTGCCAGGAGGACCCTCGCTAACTATGGCTACACCTTC | CASSARRTLANYGYTF
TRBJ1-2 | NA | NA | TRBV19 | TGTGCCAGCCGGAGTGCCTGGTATGGCTACACCTTC | CASRSAWYGYTF
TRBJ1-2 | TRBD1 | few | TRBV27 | TGTGCCAGCAGGACTACTGGGGGGACCCAAAACAGGGGTGGCTACACCTTC | CASRTTGGTQNRGGYTF
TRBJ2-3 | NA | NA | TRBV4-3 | TGCGCCAGCAGCCAAGATCGTTACACAGATACGCAGTATTTT | CASSQDRYTDTQYF
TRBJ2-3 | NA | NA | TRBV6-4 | TGTGCCAGCAGTGACGGGGGGGCCACAGATACGCAGTATTTT | CASSDGGATDTQYF
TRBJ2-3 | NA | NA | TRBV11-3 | TGTGCCAGCAGCTTCCGGGGGGCTAGCACAGATACGCAGTATTTT | CASSFRGASTDTQYF